This T cell receptor (beta chain) was obtained from a study of blood T cells in healthy people across ages. Study-wide results and limits: Older age went with lower TCR beta diversity per million T cells, in a roughly linear way. Naive CD4+ cell counts and diversity both ran higher in long-lived than in aged donors. Since the PBMCs were unsorted, naive and antigen-experienced cells could not be conclusively compared.

At least 6 micrograms of total RNA were extracted per sample. The second PCR ran about 6 to 12 cycles with a sample-barcoded 5' primer and J-beta primers. TCRdb called the 5' RACE reads again in MiXCR, with one record for every CDR3 protein. The sample has about 290,000 distinct CDR3 sequences, roughly 26% seen once. Germline loops: CDR1 SGHTA, CDR2 FQGNSA. The CDR3 loop spans 15 amino acids. For this clonotype: Its target is not known.

The sequenced sample consisted of blood. The source is a woman between 65 and 79 years old in good health. V and J are TRBV7-2 and TRBJ2-5; TRBD2 is a possible D gene (5 bases). The J call is uncertain, as TRBJ2-1 better fits the DNA end. CDR3 in DNA: TGTGCCAGCAGCCCGCCAAATTCACTAGGTAATGAGCAGTTCTTC. Translated: CASSPPNSLGNEQFF.